These 18 T cell receptor beta chains were all obtained from the same sample, sequenced in a study of molecular identifiers for immune sequencing clone quantification. MiXCR, run by TCRdb on the PCR reads, gives a single entry per CDR3 protein. The repertoire includes about 510,000 distinct CDR3 sequences, around 23% of them detected once, and 0.7% to 0.9% sits in the top ten. What was sequenced was naive CD8+ T cells from blood, with Jurkat cell RNA spiked in. Subset meaning: FACS-sorted CD8+CD4-CCR7+CD45RA+ naive T cells. The receptors were sampled from a human donor in good health. Some libraries in this study had Jurkat cell RNA spiked in.

For this clonotype: Just one base apart from a much larger clone, this may be a read error. V is TRBV14 and J is TRBJ2-6; TRBD1 matches 7 bases. V was pared by 10 bases and J by 0 bases, with 9 bases of the junction left unmatched. Germline values: CDR1 SGHDN, CDR2 FVKESK. The CDR3 extends over 16 amino acids. In DNA, the CDR3 is TGTGCCAACCGCCGGACAGGCGACTCTGGGGCCAACGTCCTGACTTTC. It is translated as CANRRTGDSGANVLTF.

About this clonotype: Since a much larger clone is just one base distant, this may be a read error. V gene TRBV4-3 combines with J gene TRBJ1-1; unclear D gene. This CDR3 spans 15 amino acids. From germline, CDR1 is LGHNA and CDR2 YSLEER. V lost 1 base and J lost 1, with 10 bases in between. CDR3 bases: TGCGCCAGCAGCCAAGGTCTGGATGAGAACACTGAAGCTTTCTTT. Encoded protein: CASSQGLDENTEAFF.

This clonotype was recorded at least ten times. The V gene is TRBV7-7, the J gene TRBJ1-1, with D unclear. The CDR3 spans 13 residues. The ends were cut back, 5 bases at V and 4 bases at J, with 11 bases in the middle. CDR1 is SSHAT, CDR2 FNYEAQ, per germline (reference sequence). The CDR3 reads CASSRELGTEAFF. Written as DNA, the CDR3 is TGTGCCAGCAGCAGGGAGTTGGGCACTGAAGCTTTCTTT.

This clonotype was seen at least ten times. The chain employs TRBV27 and TRBJ2-7; D is possibly TRBD2 (6 bases). Germline lookup yields CDR1 MNHEY and CDR2 SMNVEV (reference sequence). Between the trimmed V and J ends, which lost 3 bases and 3 bases, there was a span of 12 bases. The CDR3 has 14 residues. CDR3 bases: TGTGCCAGCAGTTTTTCGTCGGGGGACTACGAGCAGTACTTC. It yields the protein CASSFSSGDYEQYF.

This clonotype was detected a few times. The V and J genes are TRBV9 and TRBJ2-7; tentative D call: TRBD2 (6 bases). The CDR3 loop spans 15 amino acids. The V end was cut by 0 bases, the J end by 3 bases, with 13 bases between. Germline values: CDR1 SGDLS, CDR2 YYNGEE. As DNA, the CDR3 is TGTGCCAGCAGCGTAGAGGCTAGCGTTCTCTACGAGCAGTACTTC. Protein sequence: CASSVEASVLYEQYF.

Of note for this clonotype: Since a much larger clone is just one base distant, this may be a read error. The chain couples TRBV30 to TRBJ1-1, with D unresolved. The germline V gene has CDR1 GTSNPN and CDR2 SVGIG (reference sequence). The CDR3 length is 13 residues. The CDR3: CAWGVMAGTEAFF. CDR3 sequence (DNA): TGTGCCTGGGGTGTGATGGCGGGCACTGAAGCTTTCTTT.

Ten or more counts support this clonotype. V and J are TRBV20-1 and TRBJ2-1; 7 bases fit TRBD2. The ends lost 1 base at V and 2 bases at J; junction bases unmatched: 5. Germline CDR1 is DFQATT and CDR2 is SNEGSKA (reference sequence). The CDR3 extends over 15 amino acids. For the CDR3, the DNA is TGCAGTGCTAGAGGGGGCGGGAGAGCCTACAATGAGCAGTTCTTC. Translating gives CSARGGGRAYNEQFF.

V is TRBV12-3 or TRBV12-4 and J is TRBJ2-7; D not certain. The CDR3 extends over 12 amino acids. Trimming removed 6 bases at V and 2 bases at J, with 8 bases between. CDR3 sequence: CASRNHPYEQYF. Here the CDR3 DNA reads TGTGCCAGCAGAAATCATCCCTACGAGCAGTACTTC.

Note on this clonotype: One end of the junction is discordant with germline, which a read error may explain. In DNA form, the CDR3 reads TGCGCCAGGAGCCAAGATACGGTCGCTGAAGCTTTCTTT. It specifies CARSQDTVAEAFF. The V gene is TRBV4-3, the J gene TRBJ1-1, with no clear D. The germline V gene has CDR1 LGHNA and CDR2 YSLEER. The CDR3 has 13 residues.

Points on this clonotype: The CDR3 does not end in the conserved phenylalanine or tryptophan, so this is likely a read error. This chain connects TRBV4-1 to TRBJ2-7; D may be TRBD1 (5 bases). V was trimmed by 0 bases and J by 0 bases, leaving 9 bases between them. Germline CDR1 reads MGHRA; CDR2 reads YSYEKL. The CDR3 sequence is 15 residues long. The CDR3 DNA reads as TGCGCCAGCAGCCAAGACCCAGGGTACTCCTACGAGCAGTACTCC. Protein product: CASSQDPGYSYEQYS.

The chain joins TRBV27 to TRBJ2-3; 7 positions agree with TRBD1. The V gene end was trimmed by 1 base and the J gene end by 2 bases; junction bases not matched to a gene: 6. Germline lookup yields CDR1 MNHEY and CDR2 SMNVEV (reference sequence). This CDR3 spans 16 amino acids. CDR3 nucleotide sequence: TGTGCCAGCAGTTTATGGTCCCAGGGGGTCACAGATACGCAGTATTTT. This gives the protein CASSLWSQGVTDTQYF.

This clonotype was seen only a few times. The V call is TRBV5-6, the J call TRBJ2-7; D remains ambiguous. Trimming took off 0 bases at V and 3 bases at J, with 16 bases between the two ends. CDR1 is SGHDT and CDR2 is YYEEEE in the germline V gene. The CDR3 extends over 16 amino acids. This CDR3 reads CASSLAVRDGGYEQYF. DNA for the CDR3: TGTGCCAGCAGCTTGGCCGTAAGAGACGGCGGCTACGAGCAGTACTTC.

This clonotype was found many times. The V gene is TRBV6-5, the J gene TRBJ2-7; TRBD1 agrees at 9 bases. The CDR3 has 14 residues. Germline V CDR1 and CDR2: MNHEY, SVGAGI. V lost 0 bases and J lost 5; bases outside the gene matches: 2. DNA of the CDR3: TGTGCCAGCAGTTACTCGGGACAGGGCCACGAGCAGTACTTC. Protein product: CASSYSGQGHEQYF.

The chain couples TRBV27 to TRBJ2-7; TRBD1 or TRBD2 may be the D gene (5 bases each). V dropped 5 bases and J dropped 6 bases, with 17 bases sitting between them. This CDR3 has 14 amino acids. The germline CDR1 and CDR2 sequences are MNHEY and SMNVEV (reference sequence). This CDR3 is CASSLTDLGLEQYF. The CDR3 nucleotides read TGTGCCAGCAGTCTCACGGACTTGGGGCTCGAGCAGTACTTC.

This clonotype was counted between two and nine times. The chain carries TRBV5-6 and TRBJ2-5; D unclear. V lost 0 bases, J lost 6 bases, and 12 bases lay in between. The CDR3 has 14 amino acids. Germline values: CDR1 SGHDT, CDR2 YYEEEE. As DNA, the CDR3 is TGTGCCAGCAGCTTGGGACAAGGGTTTAAGACCCAGTACTTC. Translation gives CASSLGQGFKTQYF.

The table lists this clonotype with many counts. This CDR3 is CAWSVLSSTDTQYF. The CDR3, as DNA: TGTGCCTGGAGTGTACTTAGTAGCACAGATACGCAGTATTTT. The genes are TRBV30 and TRBJ2-3; no firm D call. Germline CDR1 reads GTSNPN; CDR2 reads SVGIG (reference sequence). CDR3 length equals 14 residues. The V end lost 0 bases, the J end lost 0 bases, and 7 bases lay between the germline ends.

The rearrangement joins TRBV12-3 or TRBV12-4 to TRBJ2-7; TRBD1 or TRBD2 may be the D gene (6 bases each). The CDR3 contains 14 residues. V gave up 6 bases and J gave up 5 bases, with 17 bases separating them. This chain's CDR3 is CASRGGAASDEQYF. CDR3 DNA sequence: TGTGCCAGCAGGGGGGGCGCGGCCTCTGACGAGCAGTACTTC.

A word on this clonotype: This clone may be a read error of a much larger clone one base away. The chain combines TRBV6-5 with TRBJ1-5; D possibly corresponds to TRBD1 (5 bases). CDR1 and CDR2 from the germline V gene are MNHEY and SVGAGI. There are 14 residues in the CDR3. The CDR3 nucleotides are TGTGCCAGCAGCCCCCTGGGGGGACTTCAGCCCCTGCATTTT. Its protein product is CASSPLGGLQPLHF.